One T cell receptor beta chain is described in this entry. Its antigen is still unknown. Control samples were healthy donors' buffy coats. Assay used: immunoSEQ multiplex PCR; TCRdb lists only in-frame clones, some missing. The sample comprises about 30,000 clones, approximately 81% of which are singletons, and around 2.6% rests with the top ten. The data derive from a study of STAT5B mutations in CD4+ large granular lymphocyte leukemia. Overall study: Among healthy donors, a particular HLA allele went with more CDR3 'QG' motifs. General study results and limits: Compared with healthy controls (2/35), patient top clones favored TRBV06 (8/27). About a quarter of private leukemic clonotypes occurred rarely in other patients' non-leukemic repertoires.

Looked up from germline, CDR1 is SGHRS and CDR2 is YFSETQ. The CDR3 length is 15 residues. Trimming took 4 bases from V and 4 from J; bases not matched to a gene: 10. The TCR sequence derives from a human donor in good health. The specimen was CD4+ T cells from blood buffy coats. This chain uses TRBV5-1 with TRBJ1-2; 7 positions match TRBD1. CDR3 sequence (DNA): TGCGCCAGCAGCCCTACAGGGGAATATAGCTATGGCTACACCTTC. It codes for CASSPTGEYSYGYTF.